Each of the 14 T cell receptor beta chains below was sequenced from the same sample in a study of cytotoxic CD8 clonotypes in ibrutinib-treated CLL. TCRdb keeps only in-frame clones here, not all; method: immunoSEQ multiplex PCR. The sample contains approximately 300,000 clones, roughly 79% of which appear only once. The material sequenced was PBMCs, taken before ibrutinib treatment. The receptors come from a human donor with chronic lymphocytic leukemia.

This clone was picked up one time. This chain connects TRBV18 to TRBJ1-2; TRBD1 might be the D (6 bases). The V gene lost 0 bases and the J gene lost 2 bases, with 13 bases spanning the gap. Per germline, CDR1 KGHSH and CDR2 LQKENI. The CDR3 totals 16 residues. CDR3 residues: CASSPPPGGANYGYTF. DNA of the CDR3: TGTGCCAGCTCACCACCGCCCGGGGGCGCAAACTATGGCTACACCTTC. The variable domain in full, with the rest retrieved from reference TRBV18 and TRBJ1-2, is NAGVMQNPRHLVRRRGQEARLRCSPMKGHSHVYWYRQLPEEGLKFMVYLQKENIIDESGMPKERFSAEFPKEGPSILRIQQVVRGDSAAYFCASSPPPGGANYGYTFGSGTRLTVV.

The chain recombines TRBV29-1 with TRBJ1-2; D not certain. This CDR3 is 12 amino acids long. V lost 3 bases, J lost 4 bases, and 9 bases lay in between. Germline values: CDR1 SQVTM, CDR2 ANQGSEA. This chain's CDR3 is CSVDRRLYGYTF. The CDR3, as DNA: TGCAGCGTTGATCGTAGACTCTATGGCTACACCTTC.

This clone was observed a single time. J is TRBJ2-7 and V is TRBV1. TRBV1 is flagged as a pseudogene. This CDR3 spans 14 amino acids. In DNA, the CDR3 is TGCACCAGCAGCCAAGGACACGACTTGAAGGAGCAGTACTTC. Translating it yields CTSSQGHDLKEQYF.

The CDR3 DNA reads as TGTGCCAGCAGCGCCACCAAGGGGGGGACGTTAAGGGATTATGGCTACACCTTC. Translating it yields CASSATKGGTLRDYGYTF. This sequence joins TRBV9 and TRBJ1-2; a weak D match, TRBD1 (6 bases). V lost 3 bases, J lost 5 bases, and 26 bases lay in between. Germline V lookup: CDR1 SGDLS, CDR2 YYNGEE. The CDR3 has 18 amino acids.

This rearrangement joins TRBV19 to TRBJ2-7; TRBD2 agrees at 16 bases. Germline values: CDR1 LNHDA, CDR2 SQIVND (reference sequence). This CDR3 comprises 18 residues. V lost 5 bases to trimming and J lost 4 bases; unmatched junction nucleotides: 11. Here the CDR3 DNA reads TGTGCCAGTAGTCGGGGACTAGCGGGAGGGCCAGGCTGGTACGAGCAGTACTTC. This encodes CASSRGLAGGPGWYEQYF.

The CDR3 here is CASSFADRDEQYF. The DNA of the CDR3 is TGTGCCAGCAGTTTTGCGGATAGGGACGAGCAGTACTTC. The V and J genes are TRBV27 and TRBJ2-7; no firm D call. CDR3 length: 13 amino acids. V was trimmed by 3 bases and J by 5 bases, leaving 11 bases between them. Germline CDR1 MNHEY, CDR2 SMNVEV (reference sequence).

The V gene is TRBV18, the J gene TRBJ2-5, with TRBD1 as a possible D gene (7 bases). V lost 5 bases and J lost 4, with 17 bases in between. Germline V lookup: CDR1 KGHSH, CDR2 LQKENI. The CDR3 length is 15 residues. The CDR3 coding sequence is TGTGCCAGCTCATTCGGCCAGGGGGGATTAGAGACCCAGTACTTC. Translating it yields CASSFGQGGLETQYF.

The chain has TRBV12-5 and TRBJ2-1; 7 bases align to TRBD2. This CDR3 is built from 14 residues. The J segment lost 7 bases and the V segment lost 3 bases, leaving 6 bases of the junction unmatched. Germline V CDR1 and CDR2: LGHNT, FRNRAP. This CDR3 is CASGFSGLHNEQFF. The CDR3 DNA follows: TGTGCTAGTGGTTTTAGCGGGTTACATAATGAGCAGTTCTTC.

CDR3 sequence (DNA): TGTGCCAGCAGCGCAGTGACAGGGGGGCACAATGAGCAGTTCTTC. Its protein is CASSAVTGGHNEQFF. This chain links TRBV9 with TRBJ2-1; 9 bases fit TRBD1. The CDR3 runs to 15 residues. Germline-derived CDR1 and CDR2 are SGDLS and YYNGEE. V gave up 3 bases and J gave up 5 bases; unmatched junction bases: 6.

The rearrangement uses TRBV10-3 and TRBJ2-5, with D possibly called TRBD1 or TRBD2 (5 bases each). There are 14 residues in the CDR3. The V and J ends lost 4 bases and 4 bases respectively, with 13 bases between them. Germline CDR1 and CDR2: ENHRY and SYGVKD. The CDR3 is CAISGSLGTETQYF. The CDR3 DNA follows: TGTGCCATCAGTGGCTCTCTAGGGACAGAGACCCAGTACTTC.

This rearrangement joins TRBV2 to TRBJ1-2; 9 nucleotides match TRBD1. The CDR3 runs 15 residues. The V gene's germline CDR1 is SNHLY and CDR2 FYNNEI. J lost 4 bases, V lost 6 bases, and 9 bases had no gene match. The CDR3 DNA reads TGTGCCAGCAGGGAGACAGGGGGAGGAAGCTATGGCTACACCTTC. Its translation is CASRETGGGSYGYTF.

This sequence joins TRBV7-9 and TRBJ1-4; D gene unclear. The germline CDR1 and CDR2 sequences are SEHNR and FQNEAQ (reference sequence). The CDR3 extends over 15 amino acids. V gave up 5 bases and J gave up 5 bases, with 15 bases separating them. The DNA of the CDR3 is TGTGCCAGCAGCCCAATCCAGTCTTTAAATGAAAAACTGTTTTTT. Protein sequence: CASSPIQSLNEKLFF.

The V and J genes are TRBV6-5 and TRBJ2-3; possible D gene TRBD2, 5 bases. Germline-derived CDR1 and CDR2 are MNHEY and SVGAGI. The CDR3 extends over 15 amino acids. The germline V and J ends were trimmed by 0 bases and 2 bases, with 9 bases remaining between them. In nucleotides, the CDR3 is TGTGCCAGCAGTTACTCTGGGCTAGCCACAGATACGCAGTATTTT. It translates to CASSYSGLATDTQYF.

The V call is TRBV20-1, the J call TRBJ2-7; D not certain. V lost 5 bases and J 6 bases, leaving 8 bases between the germline ends. The germline CDR1 and CDR2 sequences are DFQATT and SNEGSKA (reference sequence). This CDR3 spans 10 amino acids. The CDR3 DNA sequence: TGCAGTGCTGGTAATCTCGAGCAGTACTTC. Translation gives CSAGNLEQYF.